The rows below give T cell receptor beta chains drawn from one sample of a study of low-dose radiotherapy and immunotherapy resistance in tumors. From the reads, TCRdb called clonotypes with MiXCR, one entry per CDR3 protein. The table shows about 30,000 distinct CDR3 sequences, with around 50% occurring only once. This material consisted of PBMCs, taken after low-dose radiotherapy plus immunotherapy. The receptors come from a male donor with gallbladder cancer. Both conserved end residues are part of each CDR3. Each record gives: J gene, D gene, V gene, clone size, CDR3 DNA, CDR3 protein. D genes are given only for firm matches. The size of a clone is reported for some rows only, either as once, few or many, or as a class for expanded clones.

TRBJ2-3 | - | TRBV29-1 | - | TGCAGCGGCCAGACTAGTATTAGCGCAGATACGCAGTATTTT | CSGQTSISADTQYF
TRBJ2-1 | - | TRBV14 | - | TGTGCCAGCAGCCAAGAGCAGGGTTTTGCCTACAATGAGCAGTTCTTC | CASSQEQGFAYNEQFF
TRBJ1-3 | - | TRBV11-2 | many | TGTGCCAGCAGCTTAGATCCCCTGCGGGGAGGCACCATATATTTT | CASSLDPLRGGTIYF
TRBJ2-3 | - | TRBV23-1 | - | TGCGCCAGCAGTCAATCGAGGCAGGGAAGCACAGATACGCAGTATTTT | CASSQSRQGSTDTQYF
TRBJ1-5 | TRBD1 | TRBV2 | - | TGTGCCAGCAGTAAGCGACAGGGAATTGGCAATCAGCCCCAGCATTTT | CASSKRQGIGNQPQHF
TRBJ2-3 | - | TRBV5-1 | - | TGCGCCAGCAGCTTGGGACAGTCAACGTTGGGAGGCACAGATACGCAGTATTTT | CASSLGQSTLGGTDTQYF
TRBJ1-5 | - | TRBV29-1 | medium-sized | TGCAGCGTTGCAGGGGCGAGCAATCAGCCCCAGCATTTT | CSVAGASNQPQHF
TRBJ2-3 | - | TRBV6-4 | many | TGTGCCAGCAGTTGGACAGATACGCAGTATTTT | CASSWTDTQYF
TRBJ2-1 | TRBD2 | TRBV5-5 | - | TGTGCCAGCAGCTTGGTGGTAGCGGGAGGGCGTTACAATGAGCAGTTCTTC | CASSLVVAGGRYNEQFF
TRBJ1-3 | - | TRBV6-1 | - | TGTGCCAGCAGCCCTACCCGTAGCTCTGGAAACACCATATATTTT | CASSPTRSSGNTIYF
TRBJ1-5 | - | TRBV5-1 | - | TGCGCCAGCAGCTTTGAGGGCAGTTCGGAGCCCCAGCATTTT | CASSFEGSSEPQHF
TRBJ2-7 | - | TRBV5-4 | - | TGTGCCAGCGCGAGCGGCCCTGGGCCCTACGAGCAGTACTTC | CASASGPGPYEQYF
TRBJ2-5 | - | TRBV18 | - | TGTGCCAGCTCACCATCGCTGGCACCGGAGACCCAGTACTTC | CASSPSLAPETQYF
TRBJ2-1 | - | TRBV28 | medium-sized | TGTGCCAGCAGTCAAGAGGACTCATTAGCGGTGAGCTCCTACAATGAGCAGTTCTTC | CASSQEDSLAVSSYNEQFF
TRBJ2-5 | - | TRBV28 | - | TGTGCCAGCAGCACGCCCGGACCGTCTGGGACCCAGTACTTC | CASSTPGPSGTQYF
TRBJ1-2 | - | TRBV23-1 | - | TGCGCCAGCAGTCCCCCTCTACCCGGGGCAACCAAAAACTATGGCTACACCTTC | CASSPPLPGATKNYGYTF
TRBJ1-5 | TRBD1 | TRBV30 | - | TGTGCCTGGGGGCACAGGGGTAATCAGCCCCAGCATTTT | CAWGHRGNQPQHF
TRBJ2-1 | TRBD2 | TRBV15 | medium-sized | TGTGCCACCAGCAGCCGACCTCTAGCGGGAATCGGCCATGAGCAGTTCTTC | CATSSRPLAGIGHEQFF
TRBJ1-2 | - | TRBV12-3/TRBV12-4 | - | TGTGCCAGCAGTTTAGCGCTAGGTGCCACGGGCTACACCTTC | CASSLALGATGYTF
TRBJ2-3 | - | TRBV19 | - | TGTGCCAGTGACACCCTAGGTATTAGTGCAGATACGCAGTATTTT | CASDTLGISADTQYF
TRBJ2-7 | TRBD2 | TRBV29-1 | many | TGCAGCGTTGTGGGACTAGCGGGGGGACCCTACGAGCAGTACTTC | CSVVGLAGGPYEQYF
TRBJ2-1 | TRBD2 | TRBV6-2/TRBV6-3 | once | TGTGCCAGCAGGAGCGGGGGCTCCTACAATGAGCAGTTCTTC | CASRSGGSYNEQFF
TRBJ2-7 | TRBD2 | TRBV28 | - | TGTGCCAGCAGTTCCCTACCCCTTTATGCGGGAGGCACCTACGAGCAGTACTTC | CASSSLPLYAGGTYEQYF
TRBJ2-7 | - | TRBV5-6 | few | TGTGCCACCGCGCGGGGTTCCTACGAGCAGTACTTC | CATARGSYEQYF
TRBJ2-4 | - | TRBV20-1 | many | TGCAGTGCTAGAAAGGGGGGGGGGGCCAAAAACATTCAGTACTTC | CSARKGGGAKNIQYF
TRBJ2-7 | - | TRBV5-1 | - | TGCGCCAGCAGCTTATTAGCCCCCTACGAGCAGTACTTC | CASSLLAPYEQYF
TRBJ1-4 | - | TRBV12-3/TRBV12-4 | many | TGTGCCAGCAGTTTCGGACATAATGAAAAACTGTTTTTT | CASSFGHNEKLFF
TRBJ2-5 | - | TRBV5-1 | many | TGCGCCAGCAGCCAAAACCGCGCGGGGGAGACCCAGTACTTC | CASSQNRAGETQYF
TRBJ2-2 | - | TRBV5-1 | - | TGCGCCAGCAGCTTGGCGGTCGGGGAAACCGGGGAGCTGTTTTTT | CASSLAVGETGELFF
TRBJ1-1 | - | TRBV29-1 | - | TGCAGCGTTCGTGCCCCAGAGGACACTGAAGCTTTCTTT | CSVRAPEDTEAFF
TRBJ2-5 | TRBD1 | TRBV27 | many | TGTGCCAGCAGTACGGGACAGGGGGCTCGAGAGACCCAGTACTTC | CASSTGQGARETQYF
TRBJ2-5 | TRBD1 | TRBV7-2 | few | TGTGCCAGCAGCTCTCAACAGGGGCCACAGGAGACCCAGTACTTC | CASSSQQGPQETQYF
TRBJ1-1 | - | TRBV27 | few | TGTGCCAGCAGTTTCGGGGCGGGGGAAGCTTTCTTT | CASSFGAGEAFF
TRBJ2-1 | - | TRBV3-1 | - | TGTGCCAGCAGCCACGGTAGCTCCTACAATGAGCAGTTCTTC | CASSHGSSYNEQFF
TRBJ2-3 | - | TRBV28 | many | TGTGCCAGCAAAGAGGGGCGGTTGGGAGATACGCAGTATTTT | CASKEGRLGDTQYF
TRBJ2-1 | TRBD2 | TRBV20-1 | many | TGCAGTGCACGCAGCCTAGCGGGAGGGCCCTCCTACAATGAGCAGTTCTTC | CSARSLAGGPSYNEQFF
TRBJ2-3 | - | TRBV12-3/TRBV12-4 | many | TGTGCCACCAGGTTGTTCACAGATACGCAGTATTTT | CATRLFTDTQYF
TRBJ2-5 | - | TRBV3-1 | many | TGTGCCAGCAGCCTAAGGAGCCAAGAGACCCAGTACTTC | CASSLRSQETQYF
TRBJ2-2 | - | TRBV4-2 | - | TGTGCCAGCAGCCAAGGCGGGCGAACCAGAAATGGGGAGCTGTTTTTT | CASSQGGRTRNGELFF
TRBJ1-6 | TRBD1 | TRBV27 | - | TGTGCCAGCAGTTTATCAGGGGGCGTTGATTCACCCCTCCACTTT | CASSLSGGVDSPLHF
TRBJ2-1 | TRBD2 | TRBV13 | - | TGTGCCAGCAGCCCACCGGGGGGGCCCTACAATGAGCAGTTCTTC | CASSPPGGPYNEQFF
TRBJ1-5 | - | TRBV5-4 | - | TGTGCCAGCAGCGACGGAACTGGTCATCAGCCCCAGCATTTT | CASSDGTGHQPQHF
TRBJ2-1 | TRBD1 | TRBV4-3 | medium-sized | TGCGCCAGCAGTCGCGGGACAGGGACCAACAATGAGCAGTTCTTC | CASSRGTGTNNEQFF
TRBJ2-2 | - | TRBV11-2 | - | TGTGCCAGCAGCTTAGCACGGGTGGGCACCGGGGAGCTGTTTTTT | CASSLARVGTGELFF
TRBJ2-7 | - | TRBV2 | few | TGTGCCAGCTACTCCTGGGGGGAGCAGTACTTC | CASYSWGEQYF
TRBJ2-2 | - | TRBV2 | - | - | CASTEDVGELFFF
TRBJ2-7 | TRBD2 | TRBV9 | - | TGTGCCAGCAGCGTGACTAGCGGGATGACCTACGAGCAGTACTTC | CASSVTSGMTYEQYF
TRBJ2-1 | - | TRBV5-1 | many | TGCGCCAGCACCCCCGCGGGGGCCGTGGGCAATGAGCAGTTCTTC | CASTPAGAVGNEQFF
TRBJ2-3 | - | TRBV25-1 | - | TGTGCCAGCACCAGACAGCACACAGATACGCAGTATTTT | CASTRQHTDTQYF
TRBJ2-2 | - | TRBV7-9 | - | TGTGCCAGCAGCCCGGATGTTGTCGCCGGGGAGCTGTTTTTT | CASSPDVVAGELFF
TRBJ1-1 | - | TRBV3-1 | many | TGTGCCACTTCAAAGGCCAGGGACACTGAAGCTTTCTTT | CATSKARDTEAFF
TRBJ1-1 | TRBD1 | TRBV5-1 | medium-sized | TGCGCCAGCAGCTTGGCTTTAAGGGACAGGGGAGAAGTTCACACTGAAGCTTTCTTT | CASSLALRDRGEVHTEAFF
TRBJ2-3 | - | TRBV7-9 | - | TGTGCCAGCAGCTTAGGCCCTGGGACAGATACGCAGTATTTT | CASSLGPGTDTQYF
TRBJ2-1 | TRBD2 | TRBV5-1 | - | TGCGCCAGCAGCTTTGAGCGGGGGGGCTTTGATGAGCAGTTCTTC | CASSFERGGFDEQFF
TRBJ1-1 | TRBD1 | TRBV3-1 | - | TGTGCCAGCAGCCAACCCATCGGGACAGGTAGCACTGAAGCTTTCTTT | CASSQPIGTGSTEAFF